This entry concerns a single T cell receptor beta chain. Antigen: not known. No conserved phenylalanine or tryptophan ends this CDR3, so it is likely a read error. The DNA is omitted, as the CDR3 cannot be located on it reliably, and the CDR3 follows TCRdb's listing. Ends included, the CDR3 has 9 residues. Germline lookup yields CDR1 KGHDR and CDR2 SFDVKD. This sample was included in a study of CD8+CD57+ T cells in acquired aplastic anemia. Study-level results: Patients and controls shared nearly 30 CD8+ CDR3 sequences, which appeared highly expressed in patients and within their immunodominant clones.

Patients picked for sequencing had shown CD8+CD57+ cell expansion detected by flow cytometry. The diagnosis in all patients was severe acquired aplastic anemia. Template material for TCR beta VDJ and CDR3 profiling consisted of genomic DNA. TCRdb used MiXCR to reprocess the reads, holding one entry per CDR3 protein. The table includes about 190,000 distinct CDR3 sequences, around half detected once. The chain recombines TRBV24-1 with TRBJ1-1. The clonotype was recovered from a human donor with aplastic anemia. Sequenced material: sorted CD4+, CD8+, or CD8+CD57+ T cells (not recorded which) from PBMCs. The CDR3 protein is CATSAPSGR.